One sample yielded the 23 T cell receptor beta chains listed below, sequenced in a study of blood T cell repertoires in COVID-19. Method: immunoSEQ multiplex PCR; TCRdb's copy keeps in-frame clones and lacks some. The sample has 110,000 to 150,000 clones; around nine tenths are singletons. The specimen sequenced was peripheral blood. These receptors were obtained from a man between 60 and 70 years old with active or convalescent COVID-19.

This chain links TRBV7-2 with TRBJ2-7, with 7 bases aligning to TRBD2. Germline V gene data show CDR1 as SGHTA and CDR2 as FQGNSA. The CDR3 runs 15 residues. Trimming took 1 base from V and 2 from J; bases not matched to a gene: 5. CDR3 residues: CASSLGRSGTYEQYF. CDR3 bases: TGTGCCAGCAGCTTAGGTCGGAGCGGGACCTACGAGCAGTACTTC.

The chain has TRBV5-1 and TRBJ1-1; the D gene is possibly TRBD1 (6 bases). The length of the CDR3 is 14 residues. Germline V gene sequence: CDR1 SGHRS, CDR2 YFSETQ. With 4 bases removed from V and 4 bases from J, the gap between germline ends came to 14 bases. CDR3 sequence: CASSLRTAGTEAFF. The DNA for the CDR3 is TGCGCCAGCAGCCTAAGGACAGCAGGCACTGAAGCTTTCTTT.

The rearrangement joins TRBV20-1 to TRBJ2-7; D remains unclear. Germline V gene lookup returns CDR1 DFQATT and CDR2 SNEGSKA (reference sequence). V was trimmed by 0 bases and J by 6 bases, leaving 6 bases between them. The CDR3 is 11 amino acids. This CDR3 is CSARDRVEQYF. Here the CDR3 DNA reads TGCAGTGCTAGAGATCGAGTCGAGCAGTACTTC.

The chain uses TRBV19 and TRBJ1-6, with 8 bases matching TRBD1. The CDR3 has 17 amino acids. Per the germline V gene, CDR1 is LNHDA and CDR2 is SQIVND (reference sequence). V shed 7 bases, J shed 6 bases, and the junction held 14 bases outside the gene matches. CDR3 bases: TGTGCCAGTACCCAAGGGAGCGGACAGGGCTCTAATTCACCCCTCCACTTT. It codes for CASTQGSGQGSNSPLHF.

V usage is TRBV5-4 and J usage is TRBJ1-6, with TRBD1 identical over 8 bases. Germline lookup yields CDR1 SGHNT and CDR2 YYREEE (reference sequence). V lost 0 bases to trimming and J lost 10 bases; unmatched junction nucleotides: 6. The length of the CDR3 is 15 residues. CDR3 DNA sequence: TGTGCCAGCAGCTTGGGACAGGGGTTAAACTCACCCCTCCACTTT. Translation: CASSLGQGLNSPLHF.

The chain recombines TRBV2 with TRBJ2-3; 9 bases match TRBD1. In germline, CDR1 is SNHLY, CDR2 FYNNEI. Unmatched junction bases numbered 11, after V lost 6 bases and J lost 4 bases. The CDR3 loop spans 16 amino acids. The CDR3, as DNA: TGTGCCAGCAGAGAGCTAGGGACAGGGAACGCAGATACGCAGTATTTT. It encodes CASRELGTGNADTQYF.

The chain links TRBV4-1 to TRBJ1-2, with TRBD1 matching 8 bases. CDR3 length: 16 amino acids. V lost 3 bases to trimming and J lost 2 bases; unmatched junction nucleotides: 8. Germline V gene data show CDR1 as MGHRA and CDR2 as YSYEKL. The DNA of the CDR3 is TGCGCCAGCAGCCATCTGGACAGGGAAGGCAACTATGGCTACACCTTC. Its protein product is CASSHLDREGNYGYTF.

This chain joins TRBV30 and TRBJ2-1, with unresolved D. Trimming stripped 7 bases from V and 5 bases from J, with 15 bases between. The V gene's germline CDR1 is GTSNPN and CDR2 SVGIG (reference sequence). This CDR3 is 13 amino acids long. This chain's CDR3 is CASTKPSDNEQFF. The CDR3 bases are TGTGCCTCGACAAAACCATCGGACAATGAGCAGTTCTTC.

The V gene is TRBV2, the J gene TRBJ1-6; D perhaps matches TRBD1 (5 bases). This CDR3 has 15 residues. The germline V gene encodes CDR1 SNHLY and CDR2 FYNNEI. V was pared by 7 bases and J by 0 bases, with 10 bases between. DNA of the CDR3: TGTGCCAGCATACCCGACAGCTCCTATAATTCACCCCTCCACTTT. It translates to CASIPDSSYNSPLHF.

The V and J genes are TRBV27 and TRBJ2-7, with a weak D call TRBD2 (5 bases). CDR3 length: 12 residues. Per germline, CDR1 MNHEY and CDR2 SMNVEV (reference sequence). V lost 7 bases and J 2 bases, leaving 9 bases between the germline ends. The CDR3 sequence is CASKDSTYEQYF. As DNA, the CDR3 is TGTGCCAGCAAGGACTCAACCTACGAGCAGTACTTC.

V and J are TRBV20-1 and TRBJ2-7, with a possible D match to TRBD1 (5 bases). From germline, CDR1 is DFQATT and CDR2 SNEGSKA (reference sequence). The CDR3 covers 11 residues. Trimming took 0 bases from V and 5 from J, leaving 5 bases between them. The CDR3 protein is CSARDRDEQYF. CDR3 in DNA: TGCAGTGCTAGAGACAGGGACGAGCAGTACTTC.

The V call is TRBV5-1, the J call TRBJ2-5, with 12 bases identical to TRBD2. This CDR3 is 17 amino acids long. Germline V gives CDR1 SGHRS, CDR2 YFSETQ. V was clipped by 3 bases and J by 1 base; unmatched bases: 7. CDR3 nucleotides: TGCGCCAGCAGCTACGGACTAGCGGGGCCCTTCCAAGAGACCCAGTACTTC. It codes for CASSYGLAGPFQETQYF.

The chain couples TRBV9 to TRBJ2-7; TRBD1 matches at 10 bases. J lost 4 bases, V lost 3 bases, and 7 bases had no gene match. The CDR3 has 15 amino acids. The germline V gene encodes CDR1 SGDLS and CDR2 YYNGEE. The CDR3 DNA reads TGTGCCAGCAGCGCGGGGACAGGGGTTGGGTACGAGCAGTACTTC. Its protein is CASSAGTGVGYEQYF.

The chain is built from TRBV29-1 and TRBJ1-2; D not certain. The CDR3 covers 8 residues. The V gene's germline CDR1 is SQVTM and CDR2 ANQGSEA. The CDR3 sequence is CGEGGYTF. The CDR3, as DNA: TGCGGAGAAGGTGGCTACACCTTC.

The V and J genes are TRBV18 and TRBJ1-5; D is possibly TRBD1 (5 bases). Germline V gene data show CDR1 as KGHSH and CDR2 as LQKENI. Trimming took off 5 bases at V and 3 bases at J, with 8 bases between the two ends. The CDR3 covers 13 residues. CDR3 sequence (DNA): TGTGCCAGCTCATCAGGGTACAATCAGCCCCAGCATTTT. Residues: CASSSGYNQPQHF.

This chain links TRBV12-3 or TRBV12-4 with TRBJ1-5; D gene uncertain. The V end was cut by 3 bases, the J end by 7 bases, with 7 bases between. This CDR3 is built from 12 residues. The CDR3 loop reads CASSFEGQPQHF. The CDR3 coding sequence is TGTGCCAGCAGTTTTGAGGGACAGCCCCAGCATTTT.

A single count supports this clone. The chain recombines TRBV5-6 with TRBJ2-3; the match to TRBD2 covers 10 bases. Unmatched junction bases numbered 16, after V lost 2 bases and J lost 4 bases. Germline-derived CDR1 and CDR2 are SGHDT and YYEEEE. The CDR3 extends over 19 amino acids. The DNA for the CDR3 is TGTGCCAGCAGCTTAAAGAGCGGGAGGGTGATAAGGCCTCCAGATACGCAGTATTTT. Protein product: CASSLKSGRVIRPPDTQYF. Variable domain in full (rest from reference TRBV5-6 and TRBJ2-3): DAGVTQSPTHLIKTRGQQVTLRCSPKSGHDTVSWYQQALGQGPQFIFQYYEEEERQRGNFPDRFSGHQFPNYSSELNVNALLLGDSALYLCASSLKSGRVIRPPDTQYFGPGTRLTVL.

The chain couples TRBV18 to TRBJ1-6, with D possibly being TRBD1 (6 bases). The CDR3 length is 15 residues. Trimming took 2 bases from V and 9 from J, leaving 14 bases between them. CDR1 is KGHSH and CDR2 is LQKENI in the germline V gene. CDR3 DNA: TGTGCCAGCTCACCAGGGGGCTCAGTGGTTTCACCCCTCCACTTT. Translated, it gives CASSPGGSVVSPLHF.

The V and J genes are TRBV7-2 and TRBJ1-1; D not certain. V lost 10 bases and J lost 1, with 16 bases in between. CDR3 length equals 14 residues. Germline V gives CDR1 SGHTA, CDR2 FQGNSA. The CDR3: CATAPRVENTEAFF. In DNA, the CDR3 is TGTGCCACTGCTCCCCGGGTGGAGAACACTGAAGCTTTCTTT.

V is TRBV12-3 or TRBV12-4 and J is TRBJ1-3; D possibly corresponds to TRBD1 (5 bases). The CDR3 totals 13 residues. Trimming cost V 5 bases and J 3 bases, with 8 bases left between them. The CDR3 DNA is TGTGCCAGCAGTAAGGGGTATGGAAACACCATATATTTT. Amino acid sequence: CASSKGYGNTIYF.

The CDR3 is CASSRQTLAGGPYEQYF. The CDR3 region has the DNA TGCGCCAGCAGCCGCCAGACCCTAGCGGGAGGGCCCTACGAGCAGTACTTC. V usage is TRBV4-3 and J usage is TRBJ2-7; 12 bases are shared with TRBD2. The V segment lost 4 bases and the J segment 2 bases; nucleotides outside the gene matches: 9. CDR1 is LGHNA, CDR2 YSLEER, per germline. The CDR3 contains 17 residues.

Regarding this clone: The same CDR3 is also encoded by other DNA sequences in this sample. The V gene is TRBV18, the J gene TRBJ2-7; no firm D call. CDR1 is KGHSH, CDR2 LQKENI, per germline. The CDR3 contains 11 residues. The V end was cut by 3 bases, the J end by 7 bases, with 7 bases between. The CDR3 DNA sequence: TGTGCCAGCTCACCTGAACGGGAGCAGTACTTC. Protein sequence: CASSPEREQYF.

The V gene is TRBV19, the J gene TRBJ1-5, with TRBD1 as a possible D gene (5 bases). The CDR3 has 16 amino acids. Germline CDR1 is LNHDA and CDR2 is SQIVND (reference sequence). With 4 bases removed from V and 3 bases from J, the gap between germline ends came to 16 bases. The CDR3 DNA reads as TGTGCCAGTAGTAGTTCCCGTGACAGCCTCAATCAGCCCCAGCATTTT. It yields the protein CASSSSRDSLNQPQHF.